This passage covers 11 T cell receptor beta chains from one sample sequenced in a study of blood T cell repertoires in COVID-19. The assay was immunoSEQ multiplex PCR, and TCRdb's table has in-frame clones only and misses some. The sample lists around 270,000 clones; 86% were seen once. Sequencing input: peripheral blood. These receptors came from a man between 35 and 55 years old who had recovered from COVID-19.

The V and J genes are TRBV6-5 and TRBJ2-3, with 11 bases identical to TRBD2. Unmatched junction bases numbered 10, after V lost 6 bases and J lost 11 bases. Germline CDR1 and CDR2: MNHEY and SVGAGI. This CDR3 region has 14 residues. This CDR3 is CASRRTSGPGEQYF. The DNA of the CDR3 is TGTGCCAGCAGGCGGACTAGCGGGCCTGGGGAGCAGTATTTT.

The chain links TRBV11-2 to TRBJ1-1; tentative D call: TRBD1 (5 bases). The CDR3 is 15 residues long. Per germline, CDR1 SGHAT and CDR2 FQNNGV. V was shortened by 1 base and J by 0 bases, with 9 bases between the two germline ends. The CDR3 reads CASSLVSGVNTEAFF. The CDR3 bases are TGTGCCAGCAGCTTAGTCTCGGGGGTGAACACTGAAGCTTTCTTT.

V and J are TRBV6-2 or TRBV6-3 and TRBJ2-4, with a possible D match to TRBD1 (5 bases). The CDR3 is 15 residues long. V lost 2 bases, J lost 0 bases, and 8 bases lay in between. In germline, CDR1 is MNHEY, CDR2 SVGEGT. CDR3: CASSYPTAAKNIQYF. CDR3 bases: TGTGCCAGCAGTTACCCGACAGCAGCCAAAAACATTCAGTACTTC.

This clone was seen at least ten times. The chain links TRBV7-3 to TRBJ2-5, with TRBD2 identical over 9 bases. This CDR3 comprises 15 residues. V was clipped by 3 bases and J by 5 bases; unmatched bases: 7. Germline assignment: CDR1 SGHTA and CDR2 FQGTGA. The CDR3 DNA reads TGTGCCAGCAGCTTGGGGCCGAGCGGGAGGGAGACCCAGTACTTC. It yields the protein CASSLGPSGRETQYF. Filled out from reference TRBV7-3 and TRBJ2-5, the complete variable domain reads GAGVSQTPSNKVTEKGKYVELRCDPISGHTALYWYRQSLGQGPEFLIYFQGTGAADDSGLPNDRFFAVRPEGSVSTLKIQRTERGDSAVYLCASSLGPSGRETQYFGPGTRLLVL.

The chain links TRBV5-4 to TRBJ1-2, with a weak D call TRBD1 (5 bases). CDR3 length: 15 amino acids. The germline V gene encodes CDR1 SGHNT and CDR2 YYREEE (reference sequence). V gave up 4 bases and J gave up 5 bases, with 18 bases separating them. The CDR3 DNA reads TGTGCCAGCAGCCCGCTTCAGGGTATCGGGTATGGCTACACCTTC. Amino acid sequence: CASSPLQGIGYGYTF.

The chain carries TRBV16 and TRBJ2-1; 8 nucleotides line up with TRBD2. J was trimmed by 7 bases and V by 4 bases; bases with no gene match: 3. This CDR3 contains 13 residues. Germline V gives CDR1 KGHSY, CDR2 FQNENV. CDR3 sequence (DNA): TGTGCCAGCAGCCCGGGACTAGTAAATGAGCAGTTCTTC. Its translation: CASSPGLVNEQFF.

V gene TRBV7-8 combines with J gene TRBJ2-2; D unclear. Germline CDR1 is SGHVS and CDR2 is FQNEAQ. The CDR3 runs 12 residues. V shed 3 bases and J shed 6 bases, with 5 bases lying between them. CDR3 nucleotides: TGTGCCAGCAGCTTCGTGTCCGGGGAGCTGTTTTTT. It translates to CASSFVSGELFF.

The chain has TRBV5-6 and TRBJ1-6; 11 bases fit TRBD1. The CDR3 loop spans 19 amino acids. Germline values: CDR1 SGHDT, CDR2 YYEEEE. The trim removed 4 bases at V and 0 bases at J, leaving 9 bases unmatched. The CDR3: CASSPGQGDPSSYNSPLHF. For the CDR3, the DNA is TGTGCCAGCAGCCCGGGACAGGGGGATCCGAGCTCCTATAATTCACCCCTCCACTTT.

This clone was observed once. The chain is built from TRBV6-2 or TRBV6-3 and TRBJ2-7; 9 nucleotides match TRBD1. CDR3 length: 15 amino acids. The trim removed 5 bases at V and 4 bases at J, leaving 9 bases unmatched. Germline V gene sequence: CDR1 MNHEY, CDR2 SVGEGT. The CDR3 DNA sequence: TGTGCCAGCAGTGTCCGGGGACAGGGAACTTACGAGCAGTACTTC. This codes for CASSVRGQGTYEQYF.

This chain links TRBV14 with TRBJ1-4; no clear D gene. V lost 6 bases to trimming and J lost 5 bases, with 13 bases between them. The CDR3 has 14 residues. Germline assignment: CDR1 SGHDN and CDR2 FVKESK. As DNA, the CDR3 is TGTGCCAGCAGTCGTCAACTGAGAAATGAAAAACTGTTTTTT. It yields the protein CASSRQLRNEKLFF.

V is TRBV29-1 and J is TRBJ2-7; D may be TRBD1 (6 bases). V was trimmed by 7 bases and J by 0 bases, leaving 19 bases between them. The CDR3 runs 15 residues. Germline-derived CDR1 and CDR2 are SQVTM and ANQGSEA. The CDR3 loop is CSDPSQGAVSYEQYF. CDR3 in DNA: TGCAGCGATCCCTCACAGGGAGCGGTCTCCTACGAGCAGTACTTC.